The TCR beta chain described here comes from a study of blood T cell repertoires in COVID-19. Study-level information: Some COVID-19 samples were acute and others convalescent; all came from the United States, Italy and Spain. Sources were T cells, B-cell-depleted T cells, or PBMCs; the material itself was cDNA or gDNA.

This clone was seen a single time. The CDR3 extends over 14 amino acids. The junction had 7 bases not matched to a gene; V was cut back by 5 bases and J by 3 bases. Germline-derived CDR1 and CDR2 are SGHNT and YENEEA. The authors' processing: Reference gene primers were amplified, and this amplification served to estimate nucleated cell counts. Sequencing was performed with immunoSEQ multiplex PCR; in TCRdb, only in-frame clones are kept and a portion is missing. The DNA gave D and trimming, while V, J and clone size come from that table. The data show over 80,000 clones, with approximately 90% seen just once and around 3% held by the top ten.

V usage is TRBV11-3 and J usage is TRBJ2-7; TRBD2 matches 7 bases. The TCR was taken from a woman of 80 years or more with acute or convalescent COVID-19. The sequencing input was peripheral blood. CDR3 region: CASSVGGEGYEQYF. In nucleotides, the CDR3 is TGTGCCAGCAGCGTAGGCGGGGAGGGCTACGAGCAGTACTTC.